The 31 T cell receptor beta chains reported below all come from one sample, sequenced in a study of shared clonotypes between healthy human individuals. In the naive CD8 group, cells lacked CD45RO and were positively selected for CCR7, so terminally differentiated effector memory CD45RA+ cells were left out. Sequencing was performed with immunoSEQ multiplex PCR; in TCRdb, only in-frame clones are kept and a portion is missing. The sample comprises under 850,000 clones, 92% of which are singletons, and about 25% rests with the top ten. The specimen sequenced was naive CD8+ T cells sorted from blood. These receptors came from a man aged 30-40 years in good health.

Only one count was recorded for this clone. The same CDR3 can be traced to other DNA sequences in this sample. The chain joins TRBV4-1 to TRBJ2-3; D may correspond to TRBD1 or TRBD2 (6 bases each). With 4 bases removed from V and 6 bases from J, the gap between germline ends came to 8 bases. The CDR3 sequence is 12 residues long. CDR1 and CDR2 from the germline V gene are MGHRA and YSYEKL. In DNA form, the CDR3 reads TGCGCCAGCAGCCTAGGGGGGGATACGCAGTATTTT. This sequence encodes CASSLGGDTQYF.

The rearrangement links TRBV13 to TRBJ2-4; 7 bases match TRBD1. Germline V gene data show CDR1 as PRHDT and CDR2 as FYEKMQ (reference sequence). The CDR3 has 16 amino acids. J lost 0 bases, V lost 4 bases, and 6 bases had no gene match. The CDR3 region has the DNA TGTGCCAGCAGCTCGGGACAGAGTCTAGCCAAAAACATTCAGTACTTC. It specifies CASSSGQSLAKNIQYF.

Only one count was recorded for this clone. The rearrangement links TRBV4-2 to TRBJ2-7, with a weak D call TRBD2 (5 bases). The germline V and J ends were trimmed by 0 bases and 2 bases, with 11 bases remaining between them. This CDR3 is 15 amino acids long. The germline V gene has CDR1 LGHNA and CDR2 YNFKEQ. The CDR3 region is CASSQDPGLTYEQYF. The CDR3 DNA sequence: TGTGCCAGCAGCCAAGATCCCGGACTTACCTACGAGCAGTACTTC.

The rearrangement uses TRBV5-1 and TRBJ2-7; D is unclear. Germline V gene sequence: CDR1 SGHRS, CDR2 YFSETQ. Trimming removed 0 bases at V and 1 base at J, with 8 bases between. The CDR3 consists of 14 residues. CDR3 protein: CASSLGYDSYEQYF. CDR3 sequence (DNA): TGCGCCAGCAGCTTGGGGTATGATTCCTACGAGCAGTACTTC.

The genes are TRBV28 and TRBJ1-2, with 12 bases lining up with TRBD1. The CDR3 is 14 amino acids. With V trimmed by 6 bases and J by 4 bases, 3 bases remained unmatched. Germline V CDR1 and CDR2: MDHEN, SYDVKM. The CDR3 region has the DNA TGTGCCAGCAGACGGGACAGGGGGCTCTATGGCTACACCTTC. Translating it yields CASRRDRGLYGYTF.

The chain employs TRBV2 and TRBJ1-4; TRBD1 aligns across 9 bases. J gave up 4 bases and V 4 bases, and 1 base lay outside the gene matches. The V gene's germline CDR1 is SNHLY and CDR2 FYNNEI. The CDR3 is made up of 14 amino acids. The DNA for the CDR3 is TGTGCCAGCAGTGGGGGACAGGGTAATGAAAAACTGTTTTTT. It encodes CASSGGQGNEKLFF.

This clone turned up a few times. This same CDR3 is encoded by further DNA sequences in the sample. The CDR3 nucleotides are TGTGCCAGTAGTATCGGCAATGAGCAGTTCTTC. Translation: CASSIGNEQFF. This sequence joins TRBV19 and TRBJ2-1; D unclear. CDR3 size: 11 residues. CDR1 is LNHDA, CDR2 SQIVND, per germline (reference sequence). V was pared by 3 bases and J by 6 bases, with 3 bases between.

The CDR3 DNA is TGTGCCAGTGGGACAGTCTACCAAGAGACCCAGTACTTC. Its translation: CASGTVYQETQYF. The chain couples TRBV27 to TRBJ2-5, with 7 bases identical to TRBD1. This CDR3 has 13 amino acids. The V gene's germline CDR1 is MNHEY and CDR2 SMNVEV (reference sequence). Unmatched junction bases numbered 4, after V lost 9 bases and J lost 0 bases.

The chain couples TRBV7-9 to TRBJ2-3; D is perhaps TRBD2 (6 bases). V lost 5 bases and J 2 bases, leaving 11 bases between the germline ends. The CDR3 contains 14 residues. CDR1 and CDR2 (germline): SEHNR, FQNEAQ (reference sequence). The CDR3 DNA reads as TGTGCCAGCAGCGTGGAGCGGGTCACAGATACGCAGTATTTT. Its protein is CASSVERVTDTQYF.

Of note for this clone: An end of the junction does not agree with germline; a read error may underlie this. V usage is TRBV7-7 and J usage is TRBJ2-1, with 14 bases fitting TRBD2. CDR1 SSHAT and CDR2 FNYEAQ come from the germline V gene (reference sequence). The CDR3 has 15 amino acids. CDR3 sequence (DNA): TGTGCTAGCAGCTTGACTAGCGGGGGGGACAATGAGCAGTTCTTC. The encoded protein is CASSLTSGGDNEQFF. The whole variable domain, remainder taken from reference TRBV7-7 and TRBJ2-1, is GAGVSQSPRYKVTKRGQDVTLRCDPISSHATLYWYQQALGQGPEFLTYFNYEAQPDKSGLPSDRFSAERPEGSISTLTIQRTEQRDSAMYRCASSLTSGGDNEQFFGPGTRLTVL.

V is TRBV15 and J is TRBJ2-7; no firm D call. This CDR3 is 16 amino acids long. Looked up from germline, CDR1 is LNHNV and CDR2 is YYDKDF (reference sequence). Trimming stripped 7 bases from V and 1 base from J, with 20 bases between. The CDR3 DNA reads TGTGCCACCACCCCTGACCTAGGTCTAAGGTCCTACGAGCAGTACTTC. This gives the protein CATTPDLGLRSYEQYF.

The CDR3 reads CASSLLDGSYEQYF. The CDR3 DNA follows: TGTGCCAGCAGTTTATTGGACGGTTCCTACGAGCAGTACTTC. The chain joins TRBV27 to TRBJ2-7; D is unresolved. CDR3 length equals 14 residues. The germline V and J ends were trimmed by 1 base and 1 base, with 8 bases remaining between them. Germline V gene lookup returns CDR1 MNHEY and CDR2 SMNVEV (reference sequence).

This rearrangement joins TRBV5-6 to TRBJ2-7; 9 bases match TRBD1. Germline CDR1 SGHDT, CDR2 YYEEEE. The CDR3 runs 13 residues. J gave up 2 bases and V 3 bases, and 0 bases lay outside the gene matches. The CDR3 DNA is TGTGCCAGCAGCTGGACAGGGGCCTACGAGCAGTACTTC. Translated: CASSWTGAYEQYF.

On this clone: Distinct nucleotide sequences in the sample also encode this CDR3. The rearrangement uses TRBV25-1 and TRBJ2-1; no reliable D call. The CDR3 covers 12 residues. CDR1 and CDR2 from the germline V gene are MGHDK and SYGVNS. The germline V and J ends were trimmed by 0 bases and 6 bases, with 3 bases remaining between them. This CDR3 reads CASSEYLNEQFF. CDR3 nucleotide sequence: TGTGCCAGCAGTGAATATCTCAATGAGCAGTTCTTC.

The chain's CDR3 is CASSWEGFSYEQYF. The CDR3 DNA sequence: TGTGCCAGCAGCTGGGAGGGTTTCTCCTACGAGCAGTACTTC. This chain uses TRBV11-2 with TRBJ2-7; TRBD2 matches at 7 bases. The length of the CDR3 is 14 residues. V dropped 4 bases and J dropped 0; count of bases not matched to a gene: 3. Germline values: CDR1 SGHAT, CDR2 FQNNGV.

This clone was seen just once. The chain links TRBV7-9 to TRBJ2-2; no definite D call. Trimming took off 5 bases at V and 2 bases at J, with 9 bases between the two ends. The CDR3 length is 14 residues. Germline V CDR1 and CDR2: SEHNR, FQNEAQ (reference sequence). CDR3 residues: CASSTLPNTGELFF. In DNA, the CDR3 is TGTGCCAGCAGCACCCTTCCCAACACCGGGGAGCTGTTTTTT.

V usage is TRBV7-6 and J usage is TRBJ2-7; a possible D gene is TRBD2 (5 bases). V was trimmed by 2 bases and J by 2 bases, leaving 22 bases between them. Germline CDR1 SGHVS, CDR2 FNYEAQ. The CDR3 is 18 amino acids. CDR3 loop: CASSLRSGLGPRAYEQYF. DNA of the CDR3: TGTGCCAGCAGCTTAAGGTCAGGACTGGGCCCCCGGGCCTACGAGCAGTACTTC.

CDR3 region: CASSQDRGGGQETQYF. As DNA, the CDR3 is TGCGCCAGCAGCCAAGATCGGGGGGGCGGACAAGAGACCCAGTACTTC. The V and J genes are TRBV4-3 and TRBJ2-5, with 8 bases identical to TRBD2. Looked up from germline, CDR1 is LGHNA and CDR2 is YSLEER. The J segment lost 2 bases and the V segment lost 0 bases, leaving 5 bases of the junction unmatched. CDR3 length equals 16 residues.

The chain is built from TRBV4-1 and TRBJ1-1; unclear D gene. V lost 0 bases, J lost 8 bases, and 10 bases lay in between. Looked up from germline, CDR1 is MGHRA and CDR2 is YSYEKL. The CDR3 totals 13 residues. The CDR3 DNA reads as TGCGCCAGCAGCCAAGATCCGGGTGCGGAAGCTTTCTTT. The encoded protein is CASSQDPGAEAFF.

The chain recombines TRBV27 with TRBJ2-1; 7 bases fit TRBD2. The CDR3 runs to 17 residues. J lost 2 bases, V lost 3 bases, and 10 bases had no gene match. CDR1 and CDR2 from the germline V gene are MNHEY and SMNVEV (reference sequence). CDR3 amino acids: CASSFIGTTSTYNEQFF. Written as DNA, the CDR3 is TGTGCCAGCAGTTTTATCGGGACTACCTCTACCTACAATGAGCAGTTCTTC.

V is TRBV29-1 and J is TRBJ2-1; the match to TRBD2 covers 9 bases. CDR1 is SQVTM and CDR2 is ANQGSEA in the germline V gene. The CDR3 totals 16 residues. Trimming at V came to 3 bases and at J to 12 bases, leaving 18 bases not matched to a gene. The CDR3 region is CSVESGLAGPTGGQFF. The CDR3 bases are TGCAGCGTTGAGAGCGGGCTAGCGGGACCCACCGGTGGGCAGTTCTTC.

The chain carries TRBV19 and TRBJ2-1; D is unclear. V lost 1 base and J lost 7, with 11 bases in between. The CDR3 length is 14 residues. Germline CDR1 is LNHDA and CDR2 is SQIVND (reference sequence). This CDR3 reads CASSIVADINEQFF. As DNA, the CDR3 is TGTGCCAGTAGTATAGTGGCCGATATAAATGAGCAGTTCTTC.

On this clone: The same CDR3 arises from other DNA sequences in this sample as well. The CDR3 nucleotides are TGTGCCAGCAGTTTAAGCGGGTCATTTTACGAGCAGTACTTC. It is translated as CASSLSGSFYEQYF. The chain combines TRBV27 with TRBJ2-7, with a possible D match to TRBD2 (6 bases). Per germline, CDR1 MNHEY and CDR2 SMNVEV (reference sequence). The ends were cut back, 2 bases at V and 4 bases at J, with 12 bases in the middle. CDR3 length equals 14 residues.

The chain uses TRBV7-9 and TRBJ2-1; D is perhaps TRBD2 (6 bases). The CDR3 length is 15 residues. V was shortened by 4 bases and J by 0 bases, with 10 bases between the two germline ends. The germline CDR1 and CDR2 sequences are SEHNR and FQNEAQ (reference sequence). The CDR3 protein is CASSSEGSSYNEQFF. For the CDR3, the DNA is TGTGCCAGCAGCTCGGAGGGAAGCTCCTACAATGAGCAGTTCTTC.

The chain uses TRBV7-8 and TRBJ1-5, with 7 bases lining up with TRBD1. This CDR3 contains 16 residues. Germline values: CDR1 SGHVS, CDR2 FQNEAQ. The J segment lost 4 bases and the V segment lost 2 bases, leaving 8 bases of the junction unmatched. CDR3 in DNA: TGTGCCAGCAGCTTAACCCGGGACAGCTTAAATCAGCCCCAGCATTTT. Its protein product is CASSLTRDSLNQPQHF. The full variable domain, completed using reference TRBV7-8 and TRBJ1-5, is GAGVSQSPRYKVAKRGQDVALRCDPISGHVSLFWYQQALGQGPEFLTYFQNEAQLDKSGLPSDRFFAERPEGSVSTLKIQRTQQEDSAVYLCASSLTRDSLNQPQHFGDGTRLSIL.

This clone showed up just once. The rearrangement links TRBV30 to TRBJ1-1; tentatively, D is TRBD1 (6 bases). Trimming cost V 3 bases and J 5 bases, with 34 bases left between them. The germline V gene encodes CDR1 GTSNPN and CDR2 SVGIG (reference sequence). The CDR3 covers 20 residues. The CDR3 DNA reads TGTGCCTGGAGCGAGGCGAATCCTGGACGGAGAGGAGGGGGTGAAACTGAAGCTTTCTTT. Its translation: CAWSEANPGRRGGGETEAFF.

This clone was observed a handful of times. This sequence joins TRBV7-9 and TRBJ2-1, with a tentative D call TRBD2 (5 bases). V shed 7 bases and J shed 6 bases, with 16 bases lying between them. Germline V gene data show CDR1 as SEHNR and CDR2 as FQNEAQ (reference sequence). The CDR3 loop spans 14 amino acids. The chain's CDR3 is CASTEYGESNEQFF. The CDR3 bases are TGTGCCAGCACGGAATACGGGGAGAGCAATGAGCAGTTCTTC.

The chain employs TRBV5-4 and TRBJ1-6; D not certain. The CDR3 covers 14 residues. Trimming left V 1 base short and J 4 bases short, with 6 bases between. Germline V gene lookup returns CDR1 SGHNT and CDR2 YYREEE (reference sequence). CDR3 region: CASSLSTYNSPLHF. CDR3 coding DNA: TGTGCCAGCAGCTTGTCCACGTATAATTCACCCCTCCACTTT.

The CDR3 region has the DNA TGCGCCAGCAGCCAAGCGGCTAGCGAGAACACCGGGGAGCTGTTTTTT. It translates to CASSQAASENTGELFF. The V gene is TRBV4-3, the J gene TRBJ2-2; tentative D call: TRBD2 (6 bases). From germline, CDR1 is LGHNA and CDR2 YSLEER. The CDR3 runs to 16 residues. V dropped 1 base and J dropped 1 base, with 10 bases sitting between them.

J is TRBJ2-1 and V is TRBV15; 10 bases match TRBD2. Germline V lookup: CDR1 LNHNV, CDR2 YYDKDF (reference sequence). The CDR3 is 14 amino acids. Unmatched junction bases numbered 1, after V lost 2 bases and J lost 6 bases. Here the CDR3 reads CATSRSSGGNEQFF. In DNA, the CDR3 is TGTGCCACCAGCAGATCTAGCGGGGGCAATGAGCAGTTCTTC.

The chain combines TRBV6-5 with TRBJ2-5, with 11 bases identical to TRBD1. Germline CDR1 MNHEY, CDR2 SVGAGI. The V gene end was trimmed by 6 bases and the J gene end by 5 bases; junction bases not matched to a gene: 8. This CDR3 is built from 15 residues. The CDR3 region is CASSSGQGAWETQYF. The CDR3 nucleotides read TGTGCCAGCAGCTCCGGACAGGGGGCTTGGGAGACCCAGTACTTC.